The 16 T cell receptor beta chains below come from one sample, sequenced in a study of cytomegalovirus exposure and HLA in healthy donors. Primers: 60 Vbeta forward and 13 Jbeta reverse. Generated by immunoSEQ multiplex PCR, the TCRdb table keeps only in-frame clones and is missing some. The data hold roughly 120,000 clones, with around 80% observed a single time. Input material: PBMCs. These receptors were obtained from a man aged 18 to 30 in good health and CMV-seronegative.

This clone occurred a few times. The V and J genes are TRBV5-6 and TRBJ1-2; D unclear. This CDR3 contains 13 residues. Germline assignment: CDR1 SGHDT and CDR2 YYEEEE. V lost 1 base and J 4 bases, leaving 8 bases between the germline ends. CDR3 sequence: CASSLTDIYGYTF. Here the CDR3 DNA reads TGTGCCAGCAGCTTGACAGATATCTATGGCTACACCTTC.

The chain links TRBV7-3 to TRBJ2-1, with 7 bases aligning to TRBD2. The germline gives CDR1 SGHTA, CDR2 FQGTGA. The CDR3 has 17 residues. V shed 1 base and J 4 bases; nucleotides not matched to a gene: 10. CDR3 in DNA: TGTGCCAGCAGCTTAAATGGCGGGAGTTCGCGATACAATGAGCAGTTCTTC. Amino acids: CASSLNGGSSRYNEQFF. Together with reference TRBV7-3 and TRBJ2-1, the CDR3 gives the full variable domain: GAGVSQTPSNKVTEKGKYVELRCDPISGHTALYWYRQSLGQGPEFLIYFQGTGAADDSGLPNDRFFAVRPEGSVSTLKIQRTERGDSAVYLCASSLNGGSSRYNEQFFGPGTRLTVL.

This chain uses TRBV6-1 with TRBJ1-4, with D maybe TRBD1 (6 bases). The CDR3 contains 11 residues. V dropped 4 bases and J dropped 13 bases, with 10 bases sitting between them. Per the germline V gene, CDR1 is MNHNS and CDR2 is SASEGT. The CDR3 nucleotides are TGTGCCAGCAGTGCCGGGACAATACTGTTTTTT. This codes for CASSAGTILFF.

The chain joins TRBV7-2 to TRBJ2-7, with 7 positions matching TRBD1. The CDR3 spans 15 residues. V trimming: 3 bases; J trimming: 0 bases; junction bases outside the gene matches: 5. The germline V gene has CDR1 SGHTA and CDR2 FQGNSA. CDR3 sequence: CASSLGTAASYEQYF. CDR3 nucleotide sequence: TGTGCCAGCAGCTTGGGGACAGCCGCCTCCTACGAGCAGTACTTC.

The chain is built from TRBV7-2 and TRBJ1-1, with D unclear. The germline V gene encodes CDR1 SGHTA and CDR2 FQGNSA. The CDR3 has 15 residues. V gave up 5 bases and J gave up 1 base, with 14 bases separating them. The CDR3 spells CASSLIRVPNTEAFF. CDR3 DNA: TGTGCCAGCAGCCTCATCCGGGTCCCGAACACTGAAGCTTTCTTT.

The genes are TRBV14 and TRBJ2-2; D is undetermined. The CDR3 is made up of 15 amino acids. V was trimmed by 4 bases and J by 1 base, leaving 10 bases between them. Germline-derived CDR1 and CDR2 are SGHDN and FVKESK. CDR3 DNA: TGTGCCAGCAGCCTAGTTTTTTTGAACACCGGGGAGCTGTTTTTT. Its translation: CASSLVFLNTGELFF.

As concerns this clone: The CDR3 carries no conserved terminal phenylalanine or tryptophan, so it likely arises from a read error. V gene TRBV4-3 combines with J gene TRBJ1-2; 9 bases align to TRBD1. Germline V gene lookup returns CDR1 LGHNA and CDR2 YSLEER. V was clipped by 4 bases and J by 4 bases; unmatched bases: 7. The CDR3 has 15 residues. The CDR3: CASSPGTGNFYGYTL. CDR3 nucleotide sequence: TGCGCCAGCAGCCCTGGGACAGGGAACTTCTATGGCTACACCCTC.

This clone was detected only once. This chain links TRBV12-5 with TRBJ1-5; TRBD1 agrees at 8 bases. CDR1 LGHNT and CDR2 FRNRAP come from the germline V gene. The CDR3 consists of 16 residues. Trimming removed 0 bases from V and 5 bases from J; junction bases left unmatched: 6. CDR3: CASGLVLGTGHQPQHF. The CDR3 DNA is TGTGCTAGTGGTTTGGTACTTGGGACAGGACATCAGCCCCAGCATTTT.

The chain carries TRBV6-6 and TRBJ1-5; tentatively, D is TRBD1 (6 bases). CDR3 length equals 13 residues. V was pared by 6 bases and J by 4 bases, with 10 bases between. Germline assignment: CDR1 MNHNY and CDR2 SVGAGI (reference sequence). CDR3 nucleotide sequence: TGTGCCAGCAGCAGTCAGGGGAATCAGCCCCAGCATTTT. Translated, it gives CASSSQGNQPQHF.

Regarding this clone: Germline is not matched at one junction end, which may reflect a read error. V usage is TRBV7-2 and J usage is TRBJ2-7; possible D gene TRBD2, 6 bases. This CDR3 has 10 amino acids. CDR1 and CDR2 from the germline V gene are SGHTA and FQGNSA. The CDR3 coding sequence is TGTGCCAGCAGCTTAGCTCCCGGGGGCTTC. This encodes CASSLAPGGF.

The chain joins TRBV2 to TRBJ2-1; D possibly corresponds to TRBD1 (6 bases). V was cut by 3 bases and J by 4 bases, with 13 bases left in between. Germline CDR1 SNHLY, CDR2 FYNNEI. This CDR3 has 15 residues. This CDR3 is CASSDEGVRYNEQFF. The CDR3 DNA reads TGTGCCAGCAGTGACGAGGGGGTTAGGTACAATGAGCAGTTCTTC.

V is TRBV28 and J is TRBJ2-1; no clear D gene. This CDR3 contains 11 residues. The V and J ends lost 6 bases and 6 bases respectively, with 6 bases between them. CDR1 and CDR2 from the germline V gene are MDHEN and SYDVKM. CDR3 bases: TGTGCCAGCAGGAGAACCAATGAGCAGTTCTTC. This encodes CASRRTNEQFF.

The chain combines TRBV6-5 with TRBJ2-7; TRBD2 matches at 10 bases. Per the germline V gene, CDR1 is MNHEY and CDR2 is SVGAGI. This CDR3 comprises 15 residues. V trimming: 6 bases; J trimming: 3 bases; junction bases outside the gene matches: 8. The CDR3 nucleotides are TGTGCCAGCAGAATCTCTAGCGGGAGTCTCTACGAGCAGTACTTC. This gives the protein CASRISSGSLYEQYF.

The rearrangement uses TRBV5-1 and TRBJ2-5; 7 bases are shared with TRBD1. The DNA end lines up better with TRBJ2-7; the J call may be wrong. In germline, CDR1 is SGHRS, CDR2 YFSETQ. The CDR3 extends over 16 amino acids. CDR3 sequence: CASSRGRDRFSYEQYF. In nucleotides, the CDR3 is TGCGCCAGCAGCCGGGGACGGGACAGATTCTCCTACGAGCAGTACTTC.

This chain uses TRBV7-9 with TRBJ2-5, with D perhaps matching TRBD1 (7 bases). Germline CDR1 and CDR2: SEHNR and FQNEAQ (reference sequence). Trimming removed 2 bases from V and 5 bases from J, with 12 bases in between. The CDR3 contains 14 residues. CDR3 sequence: CASSLSGGRETQYF. DNA for the CDR3: TGTGCCAGCAGCTTATCAGGGGGGAGGGAGACCCAGTACTTC.

The chain is built from TRBV7-2 and TRBJ2-2, with D possibly being TRBD2 (5 bases). Germline V gives CDR1 SGHTA, CDR2 FQGNSA. V dropped 3 bases and J dropped 6 bases, with 17 bases sitting between them. This CDR3 is built from 16 residues. DNA for the CDR3: TGTGCCAGCAGCTTCGACATTTCATTTAGCGCCGGGGAGCTGTTTTTT. Its translation: CASSFDISFSAGELFF. Combining the CDR3 with reference TRBV7-2 and TRBJ2-2 gives the whole variable domain GAGVSQSPSNKVTEKGKDVELRCDPISGHTALYWYRQSLGQGLEFLIYFQGNSAPDKSGLPSDRFSAERTGGSVSTLTIQRTQQEDSAVYLCASSFDISFSAGELFFGEGSRLTVL.